One sample yielded the 23 T cell receptor beta chains listed below, sequenced in a study of beta chain features in type 1 diabetes. Sequencing targeted expressed TCRB transcripts, as all isolated RNA had been reverse transcribed. The assay was immunoSEQ multiplex PCR, and TCRdb's table has in-frame clones only and misses some. The profile shows 640,000 or so clones, roughly 13% of them singletons. Whole-study results and caveats: Moderate yet significant TCRB CDR3 shortening was seen in Type 1 diabetes patients in all four CD4+ subsets.

No antigens are known for them. Sequenced input: naive CD4+ T cells from blood. The receptors shown here come from a man between 18 and 29 years old with type 1 diabetes.

The gene calls are TRBV5-6 and TRBJ1-1; 12 bases align to TRBD1. Per the germline V gene, CDR1 is SGHDT and CDR2 is YYEEEE. This CDR3 has 15 residues. Trimming at V came to 4 bases and at J to 4 bases, leaving 5 bases not matched to a gene. CDR3 protein: CASSRDRGQGTEAFF. In nucleotides, the CDR3 is TGTGCCAGCAGCCGGGACAGGGGGCAGGGCACTGAAGCTTTCTTT.

This clone was recorded a few times. The V gene is TRBV7-2, the J gene TRBJ1-2; a weak D match, TRBD1 (6 bases). CDR1 and CDR2 (germline): SGHTA, FQGNSA. Trimming took 1 base from V and 4 from J, leaving 13 bases between them. This CDR3 has 15 amino acids. DNA for the CDR3: TGTGCCAGCAGCTTAGAGTCAGGGGAGGGCTATGGCTACACCTTC. Residues: CASSLESGEGYGYTF. Using reference TRBV7-2 and TRBJ1-2 for the parts outside the CDR3, the full variable domain is GAGVSQSPSNKVTEKGKDVELRCDPISGHTALYWYRQSLGQGLEFLIYFQGNSAPDKSGLPSDRFSAERTGGSVSTLTIQRTQQEDSAVYLCASSLESGEGYGYTFGSGTRLTVV.

Here the CDR3 reads CASSRQAMNEKLFF. DNA of the CDR3: TGTGCCAGCAGTAGACAGGCCATGAATGAAAAACTGTTTTTT. The chain couples TRBV2 to TRBJ1-4, with D perhaps matching TRBD1 (6 bases). V was pared by 5 bases and J by 5 bases, with 12 bases between. The CDR3 length is 14 residues. The germline CDR1 and CDR2 sequences are SNHLY and FYNNEI.

This clone turned up a few times. The identical CDR3 is also encoded by other nucleotide sequences in the sample. This chain uses TRBV6-5 with TRBJ2-7; TRBD1 agrees at 8 bases. Germline V lookup: CDR1 MNHEY, CDR2 SVGAGI. The CDR3 length is 14 residues. V shed 0 bases, J shed 3 bases, and the junction held 1 base outside the gene matches. CDR3 region: CASSYSGQGYEQYF. CDR3 in DNA: TGTGCCAGCAGTTACTCCGGACAGGGCTACGAGCAGTACTTC.

This clone appeared a few times. The chain recombines TRBV10-3 with TRBJ2-6; either TRBD1 or TRBD2 may supply D (6 bases each). V was shortened by 4 bases and J by 1 base, with 11 bases between the two germline ends. The CDR3 runs 16 residues. Looked up from germline, CDR1 is ENHRY and CDR2 is SYGVKD. The CDR3 is CAISARGASGANVLTF. The CDR3 DNA reads as TGTGCCATCAGTGCGAGGGGGGCATCTGGGGCCAACGTCCTGACTTTC.

The chain uses TRBV6-1 and TRBJ2-6, with 9 positions matching TRBD1. Germline CDR1 and CDR2: MNHNS and SASEGT. After removal of 3 bases from V and 3 bases from J, the junction contained 9 bases not matched to a gene. This CDR3 contains 18 residues. CDR3 bases: TGTGCCAGCAGTGACGACAGGGGGAGCCTTGGTGGGGCCAACGTCCTGACTTTC. This codes for CASSDDRGSLGGANVLTF.

This rearrangement joins TRBV5-1 to TRBJ2-7, with D possibly being TRBD1 or TRBD2 (6 bases each). V shed 4 bases and J shed 12 bases, with 23 bases lying between them. CDR1 is SGHRS and CDR2 is YFSETQ in the germline V gene. CDR3 length: 14 amino acids. CDR3 sequence (DNA): TGCGCCAGCAGCCGGGACTCCAGCACCCAAGGGGGGTACTTC. Its translation: CASSRDSSTQGGYF.

This clone has just a few counts. The chain couples TRBV21-1 to TRBJ2-3; the D call of TRBD2 is as the table states it, not checked on the DNA. TRBV21-1 is classified as a pseudogene. This CDR3 contains 11 residues. CDR3 nucleotide sequence: TGTGCCAGCAGCATGCTAGAAGTGCAGTATTTT. Amino acids: CASSMLEVQYF.

This clone was counted a few times. This sequence joins TRBV11-1 and TRBJ2-5; perhaps TRBD2 as D (5 bases). Looked up from germline, CDR1 is SGHAT and CDR2 is FQDESV (reference sequence). The CDR3 extends over 12 amino acids. The V end was cut by 1 base, the J end by 7 bases, with 7 bases between. The CDR3 protein is CASSLERVTQYF. The CDR3 coding sequence is TGTGCCAGCAGCTTAGAGAGGGTGACCCAGTACTTC.

V is TRBV30 and J is TRBJ2-5; a possible D gene is TRBD2 (6 bases). This CDR3 is built from 13 residues. Trimming stripped 1 base from V and 5 bases from J, with 11 bases between. Germline V gives CDR1 GTSNPN, CDR2 SVGIG (reference sequence). As DNA, the CDR3 is TGTGCCTGGAGTGGCTTCGCGGGGGAGACCCAGTACTTC. Protein sequence: CAWSGFAGETQYF.

This clone appeared a few times. The V gene is TRBV30, the J gene TRBJ1-4; D possibly corresponds to TRBD1 (6 bases). From germline, CDR1 is GTSNPN and CDR2 SVGIG (reference sequence). V was pared by 2 bases and J by 0 bases, with 13 bases between. This CDR3 spans 16 amino acids. The CDR3 sequence: CAWSPSRTATNEKLFF. DNA of the CDR3: TGTGCCTGGAGTCCCTCCCGGACAGCAACTAATGAAAAACTGTTTTTT.

The CDR3 DNA reads as TGCGCCAGCAGCCAAGAGAGCCAGGGAGCCTACAATGAGCAGTTCTTC. Translating gives CASSQESQGAYNEQFF. This rearrangement joins TRBV4-1 to TRBJ2-1; perhaps D is TRBD1 or TRBD2 (5 bases each). Germline V gene sequence: CDR1 MGHRA, CDR2 YSYEKL. The CDR3 runs to 16 residues. V gave up 0 bases and J gave up 2 bases, with 11 bases separating them.

This clone was seen a handful of times. V gene TRBV5-1 combines with J gene TRBJ2-5; 7 bases line up with TRBD1. Germline loops: CDR1 SGHRS, CDR2 YFSETQ. V trimming: 0 bases; J trimming: 5 bases; junction bases outside the gene matches: 10. This CDR3 is built from 16 residues. The DNA of the CDR3 is TGCGCCAGCAGCTTGGTGGCAAGAGGGGGCGGTGAGACCCAGTACTTC. Its translation: CASSLVARGGGETQYF.

This chain links TRBV30 with TRBJ1-2; 9 nucleotides agree with TRBD1. This CDR3 has 16 residues. J was trimmed by 8 bases and V by 3 bases; bases with no gene match: 16. The V gene's germline CDR1 is GTSNPN and CDR2 SVGIG (reference sequence). This CDR3 reads CAWSNKAGTGFEGYTF. The CDR3 nucleotides read TGTGCCTGGAGCAATAAAGCCGGGACAGGGTTTGAGGGCTACACCTTC.

The chain links TRBV30 to TRBJ1-4, with D perhaps matching TRBD1 (6 bases). In germline, CDR1 is GTSNPN, CDR2 SVGIG (reference sequence). Trimming took off 1 base at V and 0 bases at J, with 18 bases between the two ends. The CDR3 consists of 18 residues. The CDR3 is CAWSGNPGGPATNEKLFF. The CDR3 nucleotides are TGTGCCTGGAGTGGGAACCCGGGGGGGCCAGCAACTAATGAAAAACTGTTTTTT.

In its sample, this clone was seen a few times. The J gene is TRBJ1-6, the V gene TRBV12-5, with TRBD1 identical over 9 bases. V was pared by 9 bases and J by 10 bases, with 7 bases of the junction left unmatched. Germline CDR1 and CDR2: LGHNT and FRNRAP. There are 13 residues in the CDR3. The CDR3 region is CASQGQGGSPLHF. The CDR3 coding sequence is TGTGCTAGCCAGGGACAGGGCGGATCACCCCTCCACTTT. The full variable domain, completed using reference TRBV12-5 and TRBJ1-6, is DARVTQTPRHKVTEMGQEVTMRCQPILGHNTVFWYRQTMMQGLELLAYFRNRAPLDDSGMPKDRFSAEMPDATLATLKIQPSEPRDSAVYFCASQGQGGSPLHFGNGTRLTVT.

There are a few counts of this clone. The chain is built from TRBV7-9 and TRBJ2-7; D is tentatively TRBD1 or TRBD2 (6 bases each). The CDR3 loop spans 12 amino acids. CDR1 SEHNR and CDR2 FQNEAQ come from the germline V gene (reference sequence). The CDR3 protein is CKGGKASYEQYF. CDR3 in DNA: TGTAAGGGGGGAAAGGCCTCCTACGAGCAGTACTTC.

This clone occurred a few times. The chain links TRBV7-9 to TRBJ2-7; D not resolved. V was clipped by 1 base and J by 3 bases, with 10 bases between them. This CDR3 is 14 amino acids long. Germline V lookup: CDR1 SEHNR, CDR2 FQNEAQ (reference sequence). The CDR3 DNA is TGTGCCAGCAGCTTAGAGTCCGAAAACTACGAGCAGTACTTC. It yields the protein CASSLESENYEQYF.

This chain uses TRBV5-4 with TRBJ2-5, with D tentatively TRBD2 (6 bases). The V end was cut by 2 bases, the J end by 1 base, with 15 bases between. Germline-derived CDR1 and CDR2 are SGHNT and YYREEE (reference sequence). The CDR3 has 16 residues. CDR3 loop: CASSFKGLLTQETQYF. The CDR3 region has the DNA TGTGCCAGCAGCTTCAAGGGACTGCTAACCCAAGAGACCCAGTACTTC.

A few counts support this clone. This chain uses TRBV27 with TRBJ2-4; D not resolved. This CDR3 is built from 16 residues. The V gene's germline CDR1 is MNHEY and CDR2 SMNVEV (reference sequence). The V and J ends lost 4 bases and 2 bases respectively, with 15 bases between them. As DNA, the CDR3 is TGTGCCAGCAGTTGGTTAAGTCCTGCGTCCAAAAACATTCAGTACTTC. It yields the protein CASSWLSPASKNIQYF.

J is TRBJ2-2 and V is TRBV6-1, with 7 bases identical to TRBD2. Germline V gene lookup returns CDR1 MNHNS and CDR2 SASEGT. V lost 4 bases, J lost 3 bases, and 2 bases stayed unmatched. The CDR3 runs 14 residues. In nucleotides, the CDR3 is TGTGCCAGCAGTGTGGGAGGGTACACCGGGGAGCTGTTTTTT. Residues: CASSVGGYTGELFF.

In its sample, this clone was seen a few times. The V call is TRBV6-5, the J call TRBJ2-7; D might be TRBD2 (5 bases). Germline CDR1 reads MNHEY; CDR2 reads SVGAGI. There are 14 residues in the CDR3. V was pared by 7 bases and J by 7 bases, with 20 bases between. Here the CDR3 reads CASKVGVVSGEQYF. CDR3 in DNA: TGTGCCAGCAAGGTGGGAGTGGTGTCGGGAGAGCAGTACTTC.

The genes are TRBV2 and TRBJ1-1, with D possibly being TRBD1 (5 bases). Germline V gives CDR1 SNHLY, CDR2 FYNNEI. This CDR3 contains 12 residues. With 6 bases removed from V and 7 bases from J, the gap between germline ends came to 12 bases. The CDR3 DNA reads as TGTGCCAGCAGGCAGGGCAGCCTTGAAGCTTTCTTT. It is translated as CASRQGSLEAFF. Full variable domain (outside the CDR3, taken from reference TRBV2 and TRBJ1-1): EPEVTQTPSHQVTQMGQEVILRCVPISNHLYFYWYRQILGQKVEFLVSFYNNEISEKSEIFDDQFSVERPDGSNFTLKIRSTKLEDSAMYFCASRQGSLEAFFGQGTRLTVV.